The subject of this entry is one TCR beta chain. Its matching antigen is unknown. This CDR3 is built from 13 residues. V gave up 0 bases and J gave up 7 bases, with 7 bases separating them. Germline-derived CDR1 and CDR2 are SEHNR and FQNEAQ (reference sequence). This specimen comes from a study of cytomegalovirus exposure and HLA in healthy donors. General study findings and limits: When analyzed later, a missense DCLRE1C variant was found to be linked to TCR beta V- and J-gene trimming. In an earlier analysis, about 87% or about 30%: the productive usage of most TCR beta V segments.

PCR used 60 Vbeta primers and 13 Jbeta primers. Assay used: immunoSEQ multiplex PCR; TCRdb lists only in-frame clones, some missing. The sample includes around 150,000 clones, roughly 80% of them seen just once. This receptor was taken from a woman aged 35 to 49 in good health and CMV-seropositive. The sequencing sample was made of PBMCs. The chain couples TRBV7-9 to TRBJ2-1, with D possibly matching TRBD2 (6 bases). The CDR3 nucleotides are TGTGCCAGCAGCTTAGCCGGAGGGAATGAGCAGTTCTTC. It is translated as CASSLAGGNEQFF.